This TCR beta chain was captured by sequencing in a study of PD-1 blockade in classical Hodgkin lymphoma. This clone was picked up one time. Between the trimmed V and J ends, which lost 6 bases and 1 base, there was a span of 18 bases. The CDR3 has 16 amino acids. The germline gives CDR1 MRHNA, CDR2 SNTAGT. The assay was immunoSEQ multiplex PCR, and TCRdb's table has in-frame clones only and misses some. The repertoire consists of some 10,000 clones, with 85% occurring once and the leading ten covering about 30%. Relapses following autologous stem cell transplantation were seen in all patients, with brentuximab vedotin exposure varying.

This receptor was identified in a human donor with classical Hodgkin lymphoma. This specimen was peripheral blood mononuclear cells (PBMCs), taken at baseline. This chain joins TRBV6-4 and TRBJ1-1; TRBD1 is a possible D gene (5 bases). CDR3 residues: CASSDRDCITNTEAFF. The DNA for the CDR3 is TGTGCCAGCAGCGATCGGGACTGTATTACGAACACTGAAGCTTTCTTT.